Below, one T cell receptor (beta chain) is given with its context. The antigen is not known. The PCR ran on 60 Vbeta and 13 Jbeta primers. Here immunoSEQ multiplex PCR was the method, and the copy in TCRdb shows in-frame clones only, minus some. The data contain about 93,000 clones, approximately 60% of them seen just once; the ten biggest clones take up more than 5%. The data belong to a study of cytomegalovirus exposure and HLA in healthy donors. Regarding the study as a whole: Sequencing artifact likely explains a cluster of highly shared sequence variants. Cytomegalovirus association was assigned to around 150 TCR beta chains.

V trimming: 6 bases; J trimming: 4 bases; junction bases outside the gene matches: 8. The CDR3 runs to 15 residues. The germline CDR1 and CDR2 sequences are MNHNS and SASEGT. This TCR was sampled from a boy aged 5-17 years in good health and CMV-seropositive. The chain joins TRBV6-1 to TRBJ2-3, with TRBD1 matching 9 bases. The material sequenced was PBMCs. CDR3: CASRDNRGRADTQYF. The CDR3 DNA reads as TGTGCCAGCAGAGATAACAGGGGGCGCGCAGATACGCAGTATTTT.